The 31 T cell receptor beta chains below come from one sample, sequenced in a study of blood T cell repertoires in COVID-19. Produced via immunoSEQ multiplex PCR; TCRdb's table is partial and in-frame only. The sample shows 310,000 or so clones, about 88% of them seen only once. The sequenced sample was peripheral blood. The receptors stem from a man in his sixties or seventies with acute or convalescent COVID-19.

The chain links TRBV18 to TRBJ1-2; unclear D gene. V was shortened by 4 bases and J by 8 bases, with 20 bases between the two germline ends. Germline values: CDR1 KGHSH, CDR2 LQKENI. CDR3 length: 15 amino acids. CDR3 in amino acids: CASSLKNQALPGYTF. CDR3 in DNA: TGTGCCAGCTCACTTAAGAATCAAGCCCTTCCCGGCTACACCTTC.

The chain combines TRBV11-2 with TRBJ2-3; TRBD1 is a possible D gene (5 bases). V lost 7 bases, J lost 2 bases, and 19 bases lay in between. Per germline, CDR1 SGHAT and CDR2 FQNNGV. This CDR3 is 16 amino acids long. The DNA of the CDR3 is TGTGCCAGCACCCTTCTACTGACAGAGGACACAGATACGCAGTATTTT. Its translation: CASTLLLTEDTDTQYF.

The J gene is TRBJ2-7, the V gene TRBV6-2 or TRBV6-3, with 10 bases aligning to TRBD2. The V gene end was trimmed by 5 bases and the J gene end by 2 bases; junction bases not matched to a gene: 9. CDR3 size: 16 residues. In germline, CDR1 is MNHEY, CDR2 SVGEGT. CDR3 nucleotide sequence: TGTGCCAGCAGTCCCCCGTCTAGCGGGAGAGCCTACGAGCAGTACTTC. Translation gives CASSPPSSGRAYEQYF.

This clone appeared once. The chain links TRBV5-6 to TRBJ1-3; weak D call: TRBD1 (6 bases). Looked up from germline, CDR1 is SGHDT and CDR2 is YYEEEE. The CDR3 runs to 15 residues. V was trimmed by 0 bases and J by 4 bases, leaving 11 bases between them. The CDR3 DNA is TGTGCCAGCAGCTTGGCGACAGGTACAGGAAACACCATATATTTT. Translated: CASSLATGTGNTIYF.

This clone was picked up a small number of times. The rearrangement uses TRBV5-1 and TRBJ1-2; 12 bases are a match to TRBD1. The CDR3 extends over 18 amino acids. Germline-derived CDR1 and CDR2 are SGHRS and YFSETQ. With V trimmed by 4 bases and J by 5 bases, 15 bases remained unmatched. CDR3 in DNA: TGCGCCAGCAGCCCGGGACAGGGGGCGCGATATCACCCGTATGGCTACACCTTC. This translates into CASSPGQGARYHPYGYTF.

This chain connects TRBV5-1 to TRBJ1-1, with D possibly being TRBD1 (5 bases). Germline V gives CDR1 SGHRS, CDR2 YFSETQ. The CDR3 covers 15 residues. V lost 0 bases and J lost 1, with 10 bases in between. The CDR3 loop reads CASSLVQGANTEAFF. In DNA, the CDR3 is TGCGCCAGCAGCTTGGTTCAAGGGGCGAACACTGAAGCTTTCTTT.

The chain recombines TRBV5-4 with TRBJ1-2; 7 nucleotides match TRBD1. Germline V gene data show CDR1 as SGHNT and CDR2 as YYREEE (reference sequence). CDR3 length: 14 residues. The trim removed 3 bases at V and 4 bases at J, leaving 6 bases unmatched. CDR3 coding DNA: TGTGCCAGCAGCTGGGGGGACAGAACCTATGGCTACACCTTC. Encoded protein: CASSWGDRTYGYTF.

This clone was seen more than once but under ten times. The chain is built from TRBV4-3 and TRBJ2-3; D is possibly TRBD2 (6 bases). V was clipped by 1 base and J by 2 bases, with 19 bases between them. This CDR3 contains 18 residues. Germline assignment: CDR1 LGHNA and CDR2 YSLEER. CDR3 coding DNA: TGCGCCAGCAGCCAAGGCCAGGGCTCGGGAGTACACACAGATACGCAGTATTTT. Amino acid sequence: CASSQGQGSGVHTDTQYF.

This clone was counted between two and nine times. The chain couples TRBV2 to TRBJ2-3; no clear D gene. The germline gives CDR1 SNHLY, CDR2 FYNNEI. This CDR3 is 14 amino acids long. V lost 2 bases, J lost 13 bases, and 19 bases lay in between. The CDR3 region is CASSESSASPRKYF. DNA for the CDR3: TGTGCCAGCAGTGAAAGTTCGGCTAGTCCTAGGAAGTATTTT.

The J gene is TRBJ1-3, the V gene TRBV15; TRBD1 is a possible D gene (5 bases). V gave up 1 base and J gave up 1 base, with 20 bases separating them. Germline V gene sequence: CDR1 LNHNV, CDR2 YYDKDF (reference sequence). The CDR3 is 19 amino acids. CDR3 sequence: CATSRVLRAREGSGNTIYF. CDR3 nucleotide sequence: TGTGCCACCAGCAGAGTATTGAGGGCCAGGGAGGGTTCTGGAAACACCATATATTTT.

The chain links TRBV6-2 or TRBV6-3 to TRBJ2-7, with 13 nucleotides matching TRBD2. The germline V gene has CDR1 MNHEY and CDR2 SVGEGT. Trimming at V came to 5 bases and at J to 2 bases, leaving 0 bases not matched to a gene. CDR3 length equals 14 residues. The CDR3 coding sequence is TGTGCCAGCAGTACTAGCGGGGGGGCCTACGAGCAGTACTTC. Protein product: CASSTSGGAYEQYF.

In nucleotides, the CDR3 is TGTGCCAGCAGTTACTCCGGGACAGGGGATGAAAAACTGTTTTTT. The encoded protein is CASSYSGTGDEKLFF. This rearrangement joins TRBV6-6 to TRBJ1-4; 10 bases line up with TRBD1. J lost 6 bases, V lost 0 bases, and 1 base had no gene match. Germline values: CDR1 MNHNY, CDR2 SVGAGI (reference sequence). This CDR3 is built from 15 residues.

The genes are TRBV19 and TRBJ2-7; 8 nucleotides match TRBD1. The CDR3 has 15 residues. With 3 bases clipped from V and 4 bases from J, the junction kept 8 bases outside the gene matches. The germline V gene has CDR1 LNHDA and CDR2 SQIVND (reference sequence). The CDR3 region is CASSIGTGGVYEQYF. CDR3 nucleotide sequence: TGTGCCAGTAGTATCGGGACAGGTGGGGTGTACGAGCAGTACTTC.

V and J are TRBV11-2 and TRBJ2-3; D may be TRBD1 (5 bases). Germline V gene sequence: CDR1 SGHAT, CDR2 FQNNGV. V was shortened by 5 bases and J by 1 base, with 10 bases between the two germline ends. There are 14 residues in the CDR3. CDR3 in amino acids: CASSPSQGTDTQYF. The CDR3 DNA reads as TGTGCCAGCAGCCCATCACAGGGCACAGATACGCAGTATTTT.

This clone was detected only once. The chain links TRBV6-5 to TRBJ1-3, with TRBD1 identical over 8 bases. CDR3 length: 15 residues. In germline, CDR1 is MNHEY, CDR2 SVGAGI. J lost 2 bases, V lost 7 bases, and 7 bases had no gene match. CDR3 bases: TGTGCCAGCATCGACAGGGGAGGGGCTGGAAACACCATATATTTT. Its translation is CASIDRGGAGNTIYF.

V usage is TRBV19 and J usage is TRBJ1-2, with D tentatively TRBD1 (6 bases). CDR3 length: 13 residues. The germline gives CDR1 LNHDA, CDR2 SQIVND (reference sequence). V was pared by 5 bases and J by 7 bases, with 14 bases between. DNA of the CDR3: TGTGCCAGTAGTCCCTCCAGGGGTAGTGGCTACACCTTC. Residues: CASSPSRGSGYTF.

The J gene is TRBJ1-2, the V gene TRBV5-1; D may be TRBD1 (5 bases). Germline-derived CDR1 and CDR2 are SGHRS and YFSETQ. The ends were cut back, 0 bases at V and 6 bases at J, with 15 bases in the middle. The CDR3 is 15 residues long. In DNA form, the CDR3 reads TGCGCCAGCAGCTTGGGGGGCGGAGGAGGGAATGGCTACACCTTC. It codes for CASSLGGGGGNGYTF.

This clone has only one observation. The J gene is TRBJ2-3, the V gene TRBV4-2; 9 bases line up with TRBD1. Looked up from germline, CDR1 is LGHNA and CDR2 is YNFKEQ. This CDR3 has 15 residues. With V trimmed by 5 bases and J by 1 base, 4 bases remained unmatched. The CDR3 here is CASSIRTGGTDTQYF. CDR3 in DNA: TGTGCCAGCAGCATTAGGACAGGGGGCACAGATACGCAGTATTTT.

The V gene is TRBV5-3, the J gene TRBJ2-7, with TRBD2 matching 11 bases. TRBV5-3 carries the ORF label, with uncertain function. The CDR3 extends over 16 amino acids. Trimming at V came to 4 bases and at J to 1 base, leaving 7 bases not matched to a gene. The CDR3 nucleotides are TGTGCCAGAAGCCGCCCCGGGACTAGCGGTTCCTACGAGCAGTACTTC. This sequence encodes CARSRPGTSGSYEQYF.

V is TRBV7-8 and J is TRBJ2-1; the D gene is possibly TRBD1 (5 bases). Trimming removed 5 bases at V and 6 bases at J, with 11 bases between. The CDR3 has 13 amino acids. Germline V CDR1 and CDR2: SGHVS, FQNEAQ. The CDR3 sequence: CASSPPQGNEQFF. CDR3 DNA: TGTGCCAGCAGCCCACCTCAGGGCAATGAGCAGTTCTTC.

The chain couples TRBV9 to TRBJ2-1; a weak D match, TRBD2 (6 bases). The germline V gene encodes CDR1 SGDLS and CDR2 YYNGEE. V gave up 6 bases and J gave up 4 bases, with 17 bases separating them. The CDR3 runs 15 residues. CDR3 residues: CASTEGLNHYNEQFF. CDR3 nucleotides: TGTGCCAGCACGGAAGGACTAAACCATTACAATGAGCAGTTCTTC. Using reference TRBV9 and TRBJ2-1 for the parts outside the CDR3, the full variable domain is DSGVTQTPKHLITATGQRVTLRCSPRSGDLSVYWYQQSLDQGLQFLIQYYNGEERAKGNILERFSAQQFPDLHSELNLSSLELGDSALYFCASTEGLNHYNEQFFGPGTRLTVL.

This chain uses TRBV5-6 with TRBJ2-5, with TRBD1 matching over 7 bases. The CDR3 sequence is 17 residues long. Germline V lookup: CDR1 SGHDT, CDR2 YYEEEE. V gave up 2 bases and J gave up 1 base; unmatched junction bases: 11. CDR3 nucleotides: TGTGCCAGCAGCTTTTTCGTGGCAGGGGGATCCCAAGAGACCCAGTACTTC. This encodes CASSFFVAGGSQETQYF.

The genes are TRBV10-3 and TRBJ1-6, with D tentatively TRBD1 (6 bases). Germline values: CDR1 ENHRY, CDR2 SYGVKD. Trimming pared 2 bases from V and 14 bases from J, leaving 22 bases between. The CDR3 has 16 amino acids. CDR3 loop: CAISEQGQGSYGALHF. The CDR3 coding sequence is TGTGCCATCAGTGAGCAGGGACAAGGCTCCTATGGCGCCCTCCACTTT.

The chain has TRBV6-6 and TRBJ2-7; D possibly corresponds to TRBD2 (6 bases). V shed 6 bases and J shed 0 bases, with 21 bases lying between them. The germline V gene has CDR1 MNHNY and CDR2 SVGAGI (reference sequence). CDR3 length: 17 amino acids. The CDR3 reads CASSRPSANSGSYEQYF. The CDR3 DNA sequence: TGTGCCAGCAGCCGACCGTCAGCGAATAGCGGCTCCTACGAGCAGTACTTC.

The chain is built from TRBV12-3 or TRBV12-4 and TRBJ1-4; D unclear. The CDR3 sequence is 13 residues long. Trimming cost V 3 bases and J 6 bases, with 8 bases left between them. CDR3 amino acids: CASSFSSHEKLFF. In DNA, the CDR3 is TGTGCCAGCAGTTTTTCTTCTCATGAAAAACTGTTTTTT.

The rearrangement links TRBV7-9 to TRBJ1-5; no definite D call. The V end was cut by 2 bases, the J end by 5 bases, with 7 bases between. This CDR3 comprises 13 residues. Per germline, CDR1 SEHNR and CDR2 FQNEAQ (reference sequence). This CDR3 is CASSLQQYQPQHF. The CDR3 DNA follows: TGTGCCAGCAGCTTACAACAGTATCAGCCCCAGCATTTT.

CDR3 residues: CAWSPRGAGYTEAFF. The CDR3 DNA follows: TGTGCCTGGAGCCCCAGGGGCGCAGGGTACACTGAAGCTTTCTTT. The chain combines TRBV30 with TRBJ1-1; D may be TRBD1 (6 bases). V was clipped by 3 bases and J by 3 bases, with 17 bases between them. Looked up from germline, CDR1 is GTSNPN and CDR2 is SVGIG (reference sequence). The CDR3 totals 15 residues.

This chain connects TRBV15 to TRBJ2-7; D possibly corresponds to TRBD2 (7 bases). V lost 4 bases, J lost 3 bases, and 13 bases lay in between. Germline V gene sequence: CDR1 LNHNV, CDR2 YYDKDF (reference sequence). The CDR3 loop spans 14 amino acids. CDR3 DNA sequence: TGTGCCACCAGCAAGGGAGGGGGGCTCTACGAGCAGTACTTC. This gives the protein CATSKGGGLYEQYF.

CDR3 coding DNA: TGTGCCAGCAGTTTATCCCGGCAAACAGGGGGCTACTATGGCTACACCTTC. This sequence encodes CASSLSRQTGGYYGYTF. The chain carries TRBV27 and TRBJ1-2; TRBD1 matches 9 bases. Germline V CDR1 and CDR2: MNHEY, SMNVEV (reference sequence). Trimming removed 0 bases from V and 3 bases from J; junction bases left unmatched: 8. This CDR3 spans 17 amino acids.

The chain links TRBV4-1 to TRBJ2-6, with a weak D call TRBD1 (6 bases). Per germline, CDR1 MGHRA and CDR2 YSYEKL. CDR3 length: 17 amino acids. Trimming removed 4 bases at V and 2 bases at J, with 15 bases between. The CDR3 sequence is CASSRTDRTTGANVLTF. The DNA for the CDR3 is TGCGCCAGCAGCCGCACCGACAGGACCACTGGGGCCAACGTCCTGACTTTC.

The V and J genes are TRBV6-6 and TRBJ1-5; no clear D gene. CDR1 and CDR2 from the germline V gene are MNHNY and SVGAGI (reference sequence). This CDR3 is built from 14 residues. V lost 6 bases and J lost 0, with 9 bases in between. The CDR3 DNA sequence: TGTGCCAGCAGGTCGGCGGGTAGCAATCAGCCCCAGCATTTT. Its translation: CASRSAGSNQPQHF.